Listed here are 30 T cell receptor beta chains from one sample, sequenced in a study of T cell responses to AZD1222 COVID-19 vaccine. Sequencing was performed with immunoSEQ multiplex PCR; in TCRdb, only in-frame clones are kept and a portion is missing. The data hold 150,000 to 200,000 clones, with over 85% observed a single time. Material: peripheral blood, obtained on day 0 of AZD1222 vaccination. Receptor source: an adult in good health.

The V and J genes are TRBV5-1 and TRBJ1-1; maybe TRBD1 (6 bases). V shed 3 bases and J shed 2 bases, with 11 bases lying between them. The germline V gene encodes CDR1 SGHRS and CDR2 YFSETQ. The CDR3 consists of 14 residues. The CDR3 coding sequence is TGCGCCAGCAGCTCCACACAGGGTAACACTGAAGCTTTCTTT. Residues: CASSSTQGNTEAFF.

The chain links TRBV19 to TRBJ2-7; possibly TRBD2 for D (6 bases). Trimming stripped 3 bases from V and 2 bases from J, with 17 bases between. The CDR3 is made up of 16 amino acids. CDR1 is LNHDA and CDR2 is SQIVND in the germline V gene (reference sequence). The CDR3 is CASSILGGMGAYEQYF. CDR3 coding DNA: TGTGCCAGTAGTATTTTGGGCGGGATGGGAGCCTACGAGCAGTACTTC.

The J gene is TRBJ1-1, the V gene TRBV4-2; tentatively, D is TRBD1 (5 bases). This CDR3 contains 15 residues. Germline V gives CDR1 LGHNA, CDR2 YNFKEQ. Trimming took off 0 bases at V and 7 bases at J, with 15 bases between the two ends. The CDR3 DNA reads TGTGCCAGCAGCCAAGAGACAGCCCCGTTCCTTGAAGCTTTCTTT. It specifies CASSQETAPFLEAFF.

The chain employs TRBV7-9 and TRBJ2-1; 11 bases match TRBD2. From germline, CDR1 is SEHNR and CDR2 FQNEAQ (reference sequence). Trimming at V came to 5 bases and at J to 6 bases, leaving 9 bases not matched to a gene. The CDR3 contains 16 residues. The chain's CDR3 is CASSASPGLAANEQFF. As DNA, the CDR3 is TGTGCCAGCAGCGCGAGCCCGGGACTAGCGGCCAATGAGCAGTTCTTC.

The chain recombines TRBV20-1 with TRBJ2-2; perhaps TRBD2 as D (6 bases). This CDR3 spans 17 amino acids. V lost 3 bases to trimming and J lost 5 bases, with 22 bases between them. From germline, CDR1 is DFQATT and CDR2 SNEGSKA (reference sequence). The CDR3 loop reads CSASETRGPEGTGELFF. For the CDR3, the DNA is TGCAGTGCTAGTGAGACTAGGGGCCCAGAGGGGACCGGGGAGCTGTTTTTT.

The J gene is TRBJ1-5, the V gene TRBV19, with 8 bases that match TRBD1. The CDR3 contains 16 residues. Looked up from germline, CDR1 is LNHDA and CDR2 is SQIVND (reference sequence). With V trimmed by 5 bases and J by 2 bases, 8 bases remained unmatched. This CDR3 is CASSVTGGGGNQPQHF. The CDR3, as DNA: TGTGCCAGTAGTGTCACAGGGGGAGGAGGCAATCAGCCCCAGCATTTT.

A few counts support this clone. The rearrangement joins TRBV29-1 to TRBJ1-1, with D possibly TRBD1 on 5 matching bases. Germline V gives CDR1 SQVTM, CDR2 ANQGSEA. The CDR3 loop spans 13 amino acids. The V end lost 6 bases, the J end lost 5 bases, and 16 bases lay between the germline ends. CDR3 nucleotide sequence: TGCAGCGTGAGATTGGGGGAGGGTACTGAAGCTTTCTTT. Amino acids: CSVRLGEGTEAFF.

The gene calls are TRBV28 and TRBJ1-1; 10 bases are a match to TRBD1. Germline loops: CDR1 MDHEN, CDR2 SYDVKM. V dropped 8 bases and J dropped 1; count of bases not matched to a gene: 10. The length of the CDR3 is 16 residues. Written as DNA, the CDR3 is TGTGCCAGCCATTCGGGACAGGGGTGGGGGAACACTGAAGCTTTCTTT. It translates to CASHSGQGWGNTEAFF.

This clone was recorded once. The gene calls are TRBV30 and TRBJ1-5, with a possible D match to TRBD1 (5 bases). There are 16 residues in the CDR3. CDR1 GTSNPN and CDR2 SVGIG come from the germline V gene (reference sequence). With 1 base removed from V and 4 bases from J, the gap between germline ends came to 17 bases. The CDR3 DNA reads TGTGCCTGGAGTGCTGGGGGACCCCTAAATAATCAGCCCCAGCATTTT. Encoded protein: CAWSAGGPLNNQPQHF.

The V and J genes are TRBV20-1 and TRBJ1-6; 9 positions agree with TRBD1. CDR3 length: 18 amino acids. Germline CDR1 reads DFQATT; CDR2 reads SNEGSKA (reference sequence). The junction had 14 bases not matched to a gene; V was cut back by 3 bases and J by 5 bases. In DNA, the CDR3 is TGCAGTGCTAGTCATTGGGGACAGGGAAAATTTAATAATTCACCCCTCCACTTT. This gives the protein CSASHWGQGKFNNSPLHF.

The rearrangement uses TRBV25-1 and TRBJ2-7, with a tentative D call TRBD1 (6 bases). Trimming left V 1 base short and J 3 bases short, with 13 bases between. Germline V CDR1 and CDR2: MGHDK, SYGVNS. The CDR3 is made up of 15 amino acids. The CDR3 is CASSESGDPLYEQYF. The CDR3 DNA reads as TGTGCCAGCAGTGAATCAGGGGACCCCCTCTACGAGCAGTACTTC.

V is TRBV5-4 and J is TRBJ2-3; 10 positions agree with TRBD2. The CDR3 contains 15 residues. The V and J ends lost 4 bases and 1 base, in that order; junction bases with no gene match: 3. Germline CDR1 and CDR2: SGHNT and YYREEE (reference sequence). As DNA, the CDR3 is TGTGCCAGCAGCACCGGGACTAGCGGCACAGATACGCAGTATTTT. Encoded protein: CASSTGTSGTDTQYF.

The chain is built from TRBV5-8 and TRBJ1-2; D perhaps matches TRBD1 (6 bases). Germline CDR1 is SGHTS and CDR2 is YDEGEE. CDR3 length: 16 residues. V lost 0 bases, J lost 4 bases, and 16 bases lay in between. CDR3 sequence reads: CASSLAGSGGIYGYTF. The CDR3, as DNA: TGTGCCAGCAGCTTGGCGGGGAGTGGGGGCATCTATGGCTACACCTTC.

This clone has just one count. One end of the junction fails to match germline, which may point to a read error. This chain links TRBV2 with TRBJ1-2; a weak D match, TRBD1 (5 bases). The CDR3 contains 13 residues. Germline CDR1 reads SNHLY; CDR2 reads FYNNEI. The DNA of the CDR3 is TGTGCCAGCAGGGGACGGCCTAATTATGGCTACACCTTC. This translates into CASRGRPNYGYTF.

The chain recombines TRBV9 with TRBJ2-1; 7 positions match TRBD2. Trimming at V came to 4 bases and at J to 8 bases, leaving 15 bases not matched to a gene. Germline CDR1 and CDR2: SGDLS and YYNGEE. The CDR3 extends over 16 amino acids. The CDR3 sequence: CASSPSRLALMDEQFF. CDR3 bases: TGTGCCAGCAGCCCTAGCCGACTAGCCCTTATGGATGAGCAGTTCTTC. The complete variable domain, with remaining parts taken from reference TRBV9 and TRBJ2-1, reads DSGVTQTPKHLITATGQRVTLRCSPRSGDLSVYWYQQSLDQGLQFLIQYYNGEERAKGNILERFSAQQFPDLHSELNLSSLELGDSALYFCASSPSRLALMDEQFFGPGTRLTVL.

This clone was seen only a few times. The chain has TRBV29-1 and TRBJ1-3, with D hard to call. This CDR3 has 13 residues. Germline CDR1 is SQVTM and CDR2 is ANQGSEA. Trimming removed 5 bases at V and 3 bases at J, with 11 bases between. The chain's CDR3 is CSVWTEDGNTIYF. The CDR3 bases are TGCAGCGTTTGGACGGAAGATGGAAACACCATATATTTT.

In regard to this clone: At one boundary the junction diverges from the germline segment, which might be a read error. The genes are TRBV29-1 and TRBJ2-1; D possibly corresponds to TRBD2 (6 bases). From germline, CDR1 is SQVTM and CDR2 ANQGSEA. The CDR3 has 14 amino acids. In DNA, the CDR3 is TGCAGCGTAGAAGGCGGGGTCTCCTACAATGAGCAGTTCTTC. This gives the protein CSVEGGVSYNEQFF.

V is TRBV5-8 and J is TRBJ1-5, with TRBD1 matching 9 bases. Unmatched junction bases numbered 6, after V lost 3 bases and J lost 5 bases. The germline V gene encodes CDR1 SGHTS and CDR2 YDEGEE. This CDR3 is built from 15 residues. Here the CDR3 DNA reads TGTGCCAGCAGCTGGGGACAGGGAGTCGATCAGCCCCAGCATTTT. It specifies CASSWGQGVDQPQHF.

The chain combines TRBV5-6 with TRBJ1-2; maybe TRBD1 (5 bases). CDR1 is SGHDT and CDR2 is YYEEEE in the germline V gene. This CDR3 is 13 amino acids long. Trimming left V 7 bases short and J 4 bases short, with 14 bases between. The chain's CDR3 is CASGPDGGYGYTF. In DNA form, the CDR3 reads TGTGCCAGCGGCCCGGATGGGGGCTATGGCTACACCTTC.

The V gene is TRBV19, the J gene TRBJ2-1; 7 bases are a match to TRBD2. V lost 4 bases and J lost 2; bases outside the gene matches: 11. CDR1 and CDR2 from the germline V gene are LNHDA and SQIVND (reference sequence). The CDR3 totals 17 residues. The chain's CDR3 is CASSTRGSSGPYNEQFF. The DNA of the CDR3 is TGTGCCAGTAGTACTCGCGGGAGTTCTGGCCCCTACAATGAGCAGTTCTTC.

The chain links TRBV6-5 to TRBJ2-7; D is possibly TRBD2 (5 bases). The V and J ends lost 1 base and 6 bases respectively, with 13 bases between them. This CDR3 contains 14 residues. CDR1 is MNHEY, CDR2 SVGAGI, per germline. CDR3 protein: CASSYLGGRGEQYF. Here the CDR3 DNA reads TGTGCCAGCAGTTACTTGGGTGGGAGAGGCGAGCAGTACTTC.

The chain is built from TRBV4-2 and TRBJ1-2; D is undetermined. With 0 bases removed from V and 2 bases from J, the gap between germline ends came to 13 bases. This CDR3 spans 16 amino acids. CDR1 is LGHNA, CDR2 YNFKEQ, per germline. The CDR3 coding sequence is TGTGCCAGCAGCCAAGATCAGGACCCCCTGAACTATGGCTACACCTTC. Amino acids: CASSQDQDPLNYGYTF.

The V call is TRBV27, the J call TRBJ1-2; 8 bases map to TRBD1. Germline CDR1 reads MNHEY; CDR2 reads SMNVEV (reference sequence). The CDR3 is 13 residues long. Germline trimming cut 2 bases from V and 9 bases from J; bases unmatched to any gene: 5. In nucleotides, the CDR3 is TGTGCCAGCAGTTTAGGTCACAGGGGGAGCTACACCTTC. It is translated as CASSLGHRGSYTF.

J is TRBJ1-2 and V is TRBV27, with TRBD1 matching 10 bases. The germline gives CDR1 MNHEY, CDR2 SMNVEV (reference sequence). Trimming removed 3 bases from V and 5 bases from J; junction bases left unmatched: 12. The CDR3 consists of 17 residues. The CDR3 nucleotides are TGTGCCAGCAGTTTCGATAGTCTGCTGGACAGGGGGTATGGCTACACCTTC. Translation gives CASSFDSLLDRGYGYTF.

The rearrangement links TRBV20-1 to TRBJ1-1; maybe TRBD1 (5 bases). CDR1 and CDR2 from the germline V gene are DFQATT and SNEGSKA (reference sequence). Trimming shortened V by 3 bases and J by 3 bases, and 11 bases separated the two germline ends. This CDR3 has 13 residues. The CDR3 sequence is CSASPRADTEAFF. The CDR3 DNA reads TGCAGTGCTAGTCCCAGGGCCGACACTGAAGCTTTCTTT.

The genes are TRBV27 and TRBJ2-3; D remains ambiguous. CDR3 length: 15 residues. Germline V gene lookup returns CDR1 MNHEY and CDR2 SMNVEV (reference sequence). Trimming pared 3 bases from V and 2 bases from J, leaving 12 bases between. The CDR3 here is CASSFSWRDTDTQYF. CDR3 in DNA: TGTGCCAGCAGTTTTTCGTGGAGAGACACAGATACGCAGTATTTT.

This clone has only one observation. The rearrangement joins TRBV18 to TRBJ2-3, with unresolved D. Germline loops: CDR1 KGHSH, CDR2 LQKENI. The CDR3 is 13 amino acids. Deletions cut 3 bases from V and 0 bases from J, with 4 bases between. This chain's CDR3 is CASSPHSTDTQYF. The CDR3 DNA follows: TGTGCCAGCTCACCCCACAGCACAGATACGCAGTATTTT.

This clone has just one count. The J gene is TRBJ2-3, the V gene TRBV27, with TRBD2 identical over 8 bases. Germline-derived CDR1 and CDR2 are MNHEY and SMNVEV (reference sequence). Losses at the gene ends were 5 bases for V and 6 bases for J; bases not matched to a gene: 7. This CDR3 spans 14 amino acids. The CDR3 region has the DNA TGTGCCAGCAGTATTGAGCGACTAGCGGATACGCAGTATTTT. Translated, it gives CASSIERLADTQYF.

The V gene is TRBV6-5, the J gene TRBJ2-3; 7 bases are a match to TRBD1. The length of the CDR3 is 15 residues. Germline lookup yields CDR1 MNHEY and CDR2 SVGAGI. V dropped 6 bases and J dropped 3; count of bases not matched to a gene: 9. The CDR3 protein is CASRPTGAGTDTQYF. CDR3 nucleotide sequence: TGTGCCAGCAGACCTACAGGGGCCGGGACAGATACGCAGTATTTT.

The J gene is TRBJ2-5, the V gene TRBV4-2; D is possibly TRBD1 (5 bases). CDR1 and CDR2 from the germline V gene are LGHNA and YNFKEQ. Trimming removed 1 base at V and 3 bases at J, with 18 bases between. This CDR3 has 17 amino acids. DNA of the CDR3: TGTGCCAGCAGCCAAGGGGGCGGTGGGGCGCAGGAAGAGACCCAGTACTTC. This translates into CASSQGGGGAQEETQYF.